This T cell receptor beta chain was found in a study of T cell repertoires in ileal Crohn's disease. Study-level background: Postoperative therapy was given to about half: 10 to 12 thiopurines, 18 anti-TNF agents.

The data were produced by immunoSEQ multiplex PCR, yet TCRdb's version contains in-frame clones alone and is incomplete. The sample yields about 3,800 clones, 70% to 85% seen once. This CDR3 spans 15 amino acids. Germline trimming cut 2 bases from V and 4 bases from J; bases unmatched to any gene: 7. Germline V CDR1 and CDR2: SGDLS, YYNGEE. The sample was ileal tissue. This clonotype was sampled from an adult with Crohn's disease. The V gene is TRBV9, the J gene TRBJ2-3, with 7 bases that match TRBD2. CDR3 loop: CASSVGGSWSDTQYF. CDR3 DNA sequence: TGTGCCAGCAGCGTCGGCGGGAGTTGGTCAGATACGCAGTATTTT.